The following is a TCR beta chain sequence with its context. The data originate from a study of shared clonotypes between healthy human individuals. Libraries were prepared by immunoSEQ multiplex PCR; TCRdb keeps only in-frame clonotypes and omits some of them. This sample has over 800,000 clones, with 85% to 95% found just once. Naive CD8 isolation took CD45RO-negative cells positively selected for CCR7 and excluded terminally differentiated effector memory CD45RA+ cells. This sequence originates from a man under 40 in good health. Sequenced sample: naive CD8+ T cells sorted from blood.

The CDR3 is CASRDRGDYGYTF. DNA for the CDR3: TGTGCCAGCAGAGACAGGGGGGACTATGGCTACACCTTC. This chain links TRBV27 with TRBJ1-2, with 9 bases fitting TRBD1. Germline values: CDR1 MNHEY, CDR2 SMNVEV (reference sequence). The CDR3 length is 13 residues. After removal of 6 bases from V and 3 bases from J, the junction contained 2 bases not matched to a gene.